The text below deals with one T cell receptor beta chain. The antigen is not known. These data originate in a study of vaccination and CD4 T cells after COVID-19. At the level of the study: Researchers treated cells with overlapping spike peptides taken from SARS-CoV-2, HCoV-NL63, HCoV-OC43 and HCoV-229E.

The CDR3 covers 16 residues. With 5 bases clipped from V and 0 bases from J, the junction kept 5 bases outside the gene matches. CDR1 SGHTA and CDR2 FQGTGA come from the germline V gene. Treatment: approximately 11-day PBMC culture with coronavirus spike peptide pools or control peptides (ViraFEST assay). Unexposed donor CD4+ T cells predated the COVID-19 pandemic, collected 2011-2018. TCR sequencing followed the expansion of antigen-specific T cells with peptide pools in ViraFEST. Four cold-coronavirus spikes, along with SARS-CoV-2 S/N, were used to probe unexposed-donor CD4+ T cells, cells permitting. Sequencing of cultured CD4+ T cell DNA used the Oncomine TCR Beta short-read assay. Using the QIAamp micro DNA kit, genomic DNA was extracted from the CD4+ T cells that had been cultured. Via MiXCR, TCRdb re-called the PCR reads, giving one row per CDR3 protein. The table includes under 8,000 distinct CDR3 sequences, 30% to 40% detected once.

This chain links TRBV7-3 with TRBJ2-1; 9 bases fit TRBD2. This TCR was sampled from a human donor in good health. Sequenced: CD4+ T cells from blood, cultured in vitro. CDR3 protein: CASSLDSGSSYNEQFF. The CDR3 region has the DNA TGTGCCAGCAGCCTCGATAGCGGGAGCTCCTACAATGAGCAGTTCTTC.